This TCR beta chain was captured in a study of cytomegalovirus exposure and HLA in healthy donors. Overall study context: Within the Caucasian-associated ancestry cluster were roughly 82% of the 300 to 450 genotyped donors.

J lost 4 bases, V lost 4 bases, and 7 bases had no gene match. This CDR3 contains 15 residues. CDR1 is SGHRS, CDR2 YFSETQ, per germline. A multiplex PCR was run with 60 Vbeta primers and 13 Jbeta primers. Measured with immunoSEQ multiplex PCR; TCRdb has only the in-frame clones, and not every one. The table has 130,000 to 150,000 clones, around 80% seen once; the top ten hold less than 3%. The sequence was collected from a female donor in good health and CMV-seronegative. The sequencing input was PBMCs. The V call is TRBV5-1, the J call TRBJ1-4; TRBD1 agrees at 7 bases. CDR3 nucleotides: TGCGCCAGCAGCCTTATGACAGGGCTTAATGAAAAACTGTTTTTT. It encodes CASSLMTGLNEKLFF.